Listed below are T cell receptor beta chains from one sample, sequenced in a study of graft-versus-host responses after intestinal transplantation. This table comes from immunoSEQ multiplex PCR, and its TCRdb copy is limited to in-frame clones, with some not included. The data show tens of thousands of clones, about nine tenths seen once. Their recognized antigens are unknown. The sample in question was unstimulated CD4+ T cells sorted from spleen or lymph node cells, obtained before transplant. Source of these receptors: a human donor who was the organ donor for an intestinal transplant. Both conserved end residues are part of each CDR3. Each record gives: J gene, D gene, clone size, V gene, CDR3 protein, CDR3 DNA. D genes are given only for firm matches. The size field is filled for only some rows; it gives once, few, many or a size class.

>TRBJ1-5|NA|NA|TRBV7-2
CASGDRNQPQHF
TGTGCCAGCGGCGACAGGAATCAGCCCCAGCATTTT
>TRBJ2-3|NA|NA|TRBV5-1
CASSFEGYTDTQYF
TGCGCCAGCAGCTTTGAGGGTTACACAGATACGCAGTATTTT
>TRBJ1-1|NA|NA|TRBV30
CAWSSGVAAFF
TGTGCCTGGAGTTCGGGGGTCGCAGCTTTCTTT
>TRBJ2-1|TRBD2|NA|TRBV7-6
CASSPVAGVYNEQFF
TGTGCCAGCAGCCCTGTAGCGGGAGTTTACAATGAGCAGTTCTTC
>TRBJ2-7|TRBD1|NA|TRBV25-1
CASSQTGGFYEQYF
TGTGCCAGCAGCCAGACAGGGGGCTTCTACGAGCAGTACTTC
>TRBJ2-2|TRBD2|NA|TRBV7-2
CASSKGLAGVGELFF
TGTGCCAGCAGCAAAGGACTAGCGGGAGTTGGGGAGCTGTTTTTT
>TRBJ2-3|TRBD2|NA|TRBV12-5
CASGLPSATSGSTDTQYF
TGTGCTAGTGGTTTGCCCTCTGCTACTAGCGGTAGCACAGATACGCAGTATTTT
>TRBJ2-1|TRBD1|few|TRBV4-1
CASSHYTRDRVNNEQFF
TGCGCCAGCAGCCATTATACCCGGGACAGGGTGAACAATGAGCAGTTCTTC
>TRBJ1-1|NA|NA|TRBV30
CAWSKGNTEAFF
TGTGCCTGGAGTAAAGGGAACACTGAAGCTTTCTTT
>TRBJ1-4|NA|NA|TRBV20-1
CSARDKWEFF
TGCAGTGCTAGAGATAAATGGGAGTTTTTT
>TRBJ1-4|NA|once|TRBV28
CASSSTGSEKLFF
TGTGCCAGCAGCTCCACAGGGAGCGAAAAACTGTTTTTT
>TRBJ2-3|TRBD2|NA|TRBV7-2
CASSPGLETDTQYF
TGTGCCAGCAGCCCCGGACTAGAAACAGATACGCAGTATTTT
>TRBJ2-3|TRBD2|NA|TRBV11-3
CASSLGRGLAGADTQYF
TGTGCCAGCAGCTTAGGTCGGGGACTAGCGGGAGCCGATACGCAGTATTTT
>TRBJ2-7|TRBD1|NA|TRBV5-6
CASSRQGAGAYEQYF
TGTGCCAGCAGTCGACAGGGGGCGGGGGCCTACGAGCAGTACTTC
>TRBJ2-2|NA|NA|TRBV11-3
CASSPSWESGELFF
TGTGCCAGCAGCCCTAGTTGGGAGTCCGGGGAGCTGTTTTTT
>TRBJ1-5|NA|NA|TRBV19
CASSIVRVSEPQHF
TGTGCCAGTAGTATCGTCCGGGTCTCGGAGCCCCAGCATTTT
>TRBJ1-2|TRBD1|NA|TRBV7-2
CASSTRQGASGYTF
TGTGCCAGCAGCACCCGACAGGGGGCTAGTGGCTACACCTTC
>TRBJ2-4|TRBD2|NA|TRBV2
CASVEAGVPQNIQYF
TGTGCCAGCGTCGAAGCGGGAGTACCCCAAAACATTCAGTACTTC
>TRBJ2-3|TRBD2|NA|TRBV7-2
CASSSRLAGMGTDTQYF
TGTGCCAGCAGCTCCCGACTAGCGGGAATGGGGACAGATACGCAGTATTTT
>TRBJ2-3|NA|NA|TRBV7-3
CASSLNFGTDTQYF
TGTGCCAGCAGCTTAAATTTTGGCACAGATACGCAGTATTTT
>TRBJ2-5|NA|NA|TRBV4-1
CASSQGEGVSETQYF
TGCGCCAGCAGCCAAGGGGAGGGGGTATCAGAGACCCAGTACTTC
>TRBJ2-5|NA|NA|TRBV7-2
CASSSQGRETQYF
TGTGCCAGCAGCTCACAGGGGAGGGAGACCCAGTACTTC
>TRBJ2-3|TRBD2|NA|TRBV4-2
CASSQAGGTITDTQYF
TGTGCCAGCAGCCAAGCGGGGGGAACGATCACAGATACGCAGTATTTT
>TRBJ2-1|NA|NA|TRBV19
CASSMEGVGHNEQFF
TGTGCCAGTAGTATGGAGGGTGTCGGTCACAATGAGCAGTTCTTC
>TRBJ1-5|TRBD1|few|TRBV6-1
CASSLQGAQPQHF
TGTGCCAGCAGTTTACAGGGGGCCCAGCCCCAGCATTTT
>TRBJ2-7|TRBD1|NA|TRBV7-9
CASSYGTGTPRYPYEQYF
TGTGCCAGCAGCTATGGGACAGGGACTCCCCGTTATCCCTACGAGCAGTACTTC
>TRBJ2-1|TRBD2|NA|TRBV7-7
CASSALAGGRNEQFF
TGTGCCAGCAGCGCGCTAGCGGGGGGGAGAAATGAGCAGTTCTTC
>TRBJ1-5|NA|NA|TRBV6-5
CASSGGQPQHF
TGTGCCAGCTCAGGTGGTCAGCCCCAGCATTTT
>TRBJ1-5|NA|NA|TRBV18
CASSPRGGEDNQPQHF
TGTGCCAGCTCACCGCGAGGGGGGGAAGATAATCAGCCCCAGCATTTT
>TRBJ2-6|NA|NA|TRBV10-1
CASIRWGNVLTF
TGCGCCAGCATAAGGTGGGGGAACGTCCTGACTTTC
>TRBJ2-7|NA|NA|TRBV1
CTSSQVSSGRAHEQYF
TGCACCAGCAGCCAAGTATCTAGCGGGAGGGCCCACGAGCAGTACTTC